The 25 T cell receptor beta chains reported below all come from one sample, sequenced in a study of T cell responses to AZD1222 COVID-19 vaccine. Here immunoSEQ multiplex PCR was the method, and the copy in TCRdb shows in-frame clones only, minus some. The data hold approximately 110,000 clones, with 89% observed a single time. Sequencing was performed on peripheral blood, taken 28 days after the second AZD1222 dose. Source of these receptors: an adult who received the AZD1222 COVID-19 vaccine.

This chain connects TRBV4-1 to TRBJ2-1; D is possibly TRBD1 or TRBD2 (6 bases each). The germline V gene encodes CDR1 MGHRA and CDR2 YSYEKL. V lost 6 bases and J 8 bases, leaving 20 bases between the germline ends. CDR3 size: 15 residues. CDR3: CASRNRVADGDEQFF. In nucleotides, the CDR3 is TGCGCCAGCAGGAACAGGGTAGCGGATGGCGATGAGCAGTTCTTC.

This chain links TRBV6-2 or TRBV6-3 with TRBJ2-1, with 9 bases identical to TRBD2. The V segment lost 6 bases and the J segment 7 bases; nucleotides outside the gene matches: 10. The CDR3 runs 15 residues. Germline V gene lookup returns CDR1 MNHEY and CDR2 SVGEGT. As DNA, the CDR3 is TGTGCCAGCAGCCCCCCCCTAGCGGGAAAGAATGAGCAGTTCTTC. Translation gives CASSPPLAGKNEQFF.

Regarding this clone: The DNA is omitted, as the CDR3 cannot be located on it reliably, and the CDR3 follows TCRdb's listing. The genes are TRBV27 and TRBJ2-7; whether TRBD2, the table's D call, matches the DNA was not checked. Germline CDR1 reads MNHEY; CDR2 reads SMNVEV (reference sequence). The CDR3 is 17 residues long, counting both termini. CDR3 amino acids: CASSSSEGAGQGDEQYF.

The genes are TRBV19 and TRBJ2-7; 7 bases align to TRBD2. Trimming at V came to 6 bases and at J to 4 bases, leaving 9 bases not matched to a gene. This CDR3 comprises 14 residues. Germline-derived CDR1 and CDR2 are LNHDA and SQIVND (reference sequence). The CDR3 nucleotides read TGTGCCAGTAGAGGGAGCGGGACTAAATACGAGCAGTACTTC. Translation gives CASRGSGTKYEQYF.

Here the CDR3 DNA reads TGCGCCAGCAGCTTGCCCCGGGACAGGGTTACCGGGGAGCTGTTTTTT. Translated, it gives CASSLPRDRVTGELFF. V usage is TRBV5-1 and J usage is TRBJ2-2; 9 nucleotides align to TRBD1. In germline, CDR1 is SGHRS, CDR2 YFSETQ. V lost 1 base and J lost 5; bases outside the gene matches: 6. This CDR3 comprises 16 residues.

The chain couples TRBV3-1 (or the pseudogene TRBV3-2) to TRBJ2-5, with D perhaps matching TRBD1 (6 bases). The CDR3 is made up of 19 amino acids. V was pared by 2 bases and J by 5 bases, with 27 bases between. CDR1 is LGHDT and CDR2 is YNNKEL in the germline V gene (reference sequence). The CDR3 DNA reads TGTGCCAGCAGCCAAAAGTATTGGGGTCGGGGAAACAGGGCGGAGACCCAGTACTTC. It is translated as CASSQKYWGRGNRAETQYF.

This chain uses TRBV15 with TRBJ2-7; 11 bases are shared with TRBD1. J was trimmed by 0 bases and V by 1 base; bases with no gene match: 8. This CDR3 region has 18 residues. Per germline, CDR1 LNHNV and CDR2 YYDKDF (reference sequence). CDR3 sequence: CATSRVSAGQGASYEQYF. The DNA of the CDR3 is TGTGCCACCAGCAGAGTTTCCGCCGGACAGGGGGCCTCCTACGAGCAGTACTTC. Together with reference TRBV15 and TRBJ2-7, the CDR3 gives the full variable domain: DAMVIQNPRYQVTQFGKPVTLSCSQTLNHNVMYWYQQKSSQAPKLLFHYYDKDFNNEADTPDNFQSRRPNTSFCFLDIRSPGLGDTAMYLCATSRVSAGQGASYEQYFGPGTRLTVT.

The CDR3 coding sequence is TGTGCCAGCAGCCCTCCAGGTGAGGGAGCGGTTGAGCAGTTCTTC. It encodes CASSPPGEGAVEQFF. The chain carries TRBV28 and TRBJ2-1; tentative D call: TRBD2 (5 bases). The CDR3 contains 15 residues. Trimming cost V 6 bases and J 9 bases, with 21 bases left between them. Germline V CDR1 and CDR2: MDHEN, SYDVKM.

The V and J genes are TRBV2 and TRBJ2-7; possible D gene TRBD1, 6 bases. The germline CDR1 and CDR2 sequences are SNHLY and FYNNEI. V was shortened by 5 bases and J by 0 bases, with 11 bases between the two germline ends. This CDR3 contains 14 residues. The CDR3 region is CASSTGRLSYEQYF. The CDR3, as DNA: TGTGCCAGCAGTACAGGGCGCCTCTCCTACGAGCAGTACTTC.

V is TRBV4-1 and J is TRBJ2-7, with D hard to call. CDR1 is MGHRA, CDR2 YSYEKL, per germline. The CDR3 loop spans 13 amino acids. V was clipped by 4 bases and J by 2 bases, with 9 bases between them. The CDR3 here is CASSRGPTYEQYF. The CDR3 DNA is TGCGCCAGCAGCCGGGGTCCCACCTACGAGCAGTACTTC.

V gene TRBV9 combines with J gene TRBJ2-1; either TRBD1 or TRBD2 may supply D (6 bases each). This CDR3 comprises 14 residues. The V gene lost 3 bases and the J gene lost 8 bases, with 15 bases spanning the gap. Germline loops: CDR1 SGDLS, CDR2 YYNGEE. The CDR3 reads CASSEGDLRDEQFF. DNA for the CDR3: TGTGCCAGCAGCGAGGGGGACTTAAGGGATGAGCAGTTCTTC.

The chain recombines TRBV7-2 with TRBJ2-2; D is undetermined. The V gene's germline CDR1 is SGHTA and CDR2 FQGNSA. Trimming shortened V by 3 bases and J by 2 bases, and 7 bases separated the two germline ends. There are 14 residues in the CDR3. The CDR3 bases are TGTGCCAGCAGCTTCGGGTTAAACACCGGGGAGCTGTTTTTT. Protein: CASSFGLNTGELFF.

The chain has TRBV2 and TRBJ2-5; D is uncertain. Germline V gene lookup returns CDR1 SNHLY and CDR2 FYNNEI. The V gene lost 7 bases and the J gene lost 4 bases, with 13 bases spanning the gap. CDR3 length: 13 residues. In DNA, the CDR3 is TGTGCCAGCAACAAGGGTAGAGGAGAGACCCAGTACTTC. This translates into CASNKGRGETQYF.

The chain joins TRBV7-6 to TRBJ2-2; tentative D call: TRBD1 (5 bases). CDR3 length equals 15 residues. The V end was cut by 7 bases, the J end by 0 bases, with 12 bases between. CDR1 is SGHVS, CDR2 FNYEAQ, per germline. The CDR3 loop is CASTRQPANTGELFF. In DNA, the CDR3 is TGTGCCAGCACCCGACAGCCCGCGAACACCGGGGAGCTGTTTTTT.

The CDR3 region is CASSYPGLAGWGDEQFF. The DNA of the CDR3 is TGTGCCAGCAGTTACCCTGGACTAGCGGGGTGGGGGGATGAGCAGTTCTTC. This chain uses TRBV6-2 or TRBV6-3 with TRBJ2-1; TRBD2 aligns across 12 bases. This CDR3 has 17 amino acids. V lost 2 bases to trimming and J lost 8 bases; unmatched junction nucleotides: 10. Per the germline V gene, CDR1 is MNHEY and CDR2 is SVGEGT.

The chain links TRBV11-2 to TRBJ2-1, with 7 positions matching TRBD1. CDR3 length equals 19 residues. The V and J ends lost 5 bases and 3 bases, in that order; junction bases with no gene match: 19. Germline CDR1 and CDR2: SGHAT and FQNNGV. CDR3 DNA sequence: TGTGCCAGCAGCGTCCGACAGGGACGATCTACACCCCGCTACAATGAGCAGTTCTTC. This sequence encodes CASSVRQGRSTPRYNEQFF.

This sequence joins TRBV28 and TRBJ2-1; D unresolved. This CDR3 comprises 12 residues. CDR1 is MDHEN, CDR2 SYDVKM, per germline. V gave up 5 bases and J gave up 5 bases, with 7 bases separating them. The CDR3 protein is CASSRANNEQFF. The CDR3 DNA follows: TGTGCCAGCAGTAGAGCCAACAATGAGCAGTTCTTC.

This chain joins TRBV30 and TRBJ1-2; a weak D match, TRBD1 (5 bases). With 1 base removed from V and 8 bases from J, the gap between germline ends came to 23 bases. Germline loops: CDR1 GTSNPN, CDR2 SVGIG (reference sequence). The length of the CDR3 is 16 residues. DNA for the CDR3: TGTGCCTGGAGTGGACCGGGACGTATCATGGTACGCGGCTACACCTTC. Amino acid sequence: CAWSGPGRIMVRGYTF.

V usage is TRBV15 and J usage is TRBJ1-5; D is ambiguous. Trimming stripped 6 bases from V and 2 bases from J, with 5 bases between. Per germline, CDR1 LNHNV and CDR2 YYDKDF (reference sequence). This CDR3 region has 12 residues. CDR3 residues: CATSRRNQPQHF. As DNA, the CDR3 is TGTGCCACCAGTAGGCGCAATCAGCCCCAGCATTTT.

V is TRBV5-1 and J is TRBJ2-7, with TRBD2 matching 11 bases. The CDR3 length is 15 residues. V lost 0 bases and J lost 3; bases outside the gene matches: 2. The V gene's germline CDR1 is SGHRS and CDR2 YFSETQ. The CDR3 protein is CASSLEGLADYEQYF. CDR3 in DNA: TGCGCCAGCAGCTTGGAGGGACTAGCGGACTACGAGCAGTACTTC.

CDR3 coding DNA: TGTGCCAGCAGCTTAGTTAGACACAATGAGCAGTTCTTC. It translates to CASSLVRHNEQFF. This rearrangement joins TRBV11-2 to TRBJ2-1; D unclear. The ends were cut back, 1 base at V and 5 bases at J, with 6 bases in the middle. The germline V gene has CDR1 SGHAT and CDR2 FQNNGV. CDR3 length: 13 residues.

The chain joins TRBV21-1 to TRBJ1-1. TRBV21-1 is listed as a pseudogene. CDR3 size: 14 residues. The DNA for the CDR3 is TGTGCCAGCAGCAGGGAGCCGTGGAACACTGAAGCTTTCTTT. This translates into CASSREPWNTEAFF.

This clone was recorded once. In DNA form, the CDR3 reads TGTGCCAGCAGTTTAACCAGGGGATCACCCCTCCACTTT. It specifies CASSLTRGSPLHF. V gene TRBV11-2 combines with J gene TRBJ1-6, with TRBD1 as a possible D gene (6 bases). The V end was cut by 6 bases, the J end by 10 bases, with 13 bases between. The CDR3 spans 13 residues. Looked up from germline, CDR1 is SGHAT and CDR2 is FQNNGV.

V and J are TRBV7-2 and TRBJ1-3; D unresolved. Per germline, CDR1 SGHTA and CDR2 FQGNSA. This CDR3 is 13 amino acids long. V was shortened by 1 base and J by 3 bases, with 4 bases between the two germline ends. CDR3 residues: CASSLGDGNTIYF. The DNA of the CDR3 is TGTGCCAGCAGCTTAGGGGATGGAAACACCATATATTTT.

The genes are TRBV28 and TRBJ2-7, with D possibly called TRBD1 or TRBD2 (5 bases each). The CDR3 contains 16 residues. Trimming stripped 5 bases from V and 1 base from J, with 18 bases between. CDR1 is MDHEN and CDR2 is SYDVKM in the germline V gene. For the CDR3, the DNA is TGTGCCAGCAGTCCCGGGACCCTTCACCTTTCCTACGAGCAGTACTTC. Translation: CASSPGTLHLSYEQYF.